These 10 T cell receptor beta chains originate from one sample sequenced in a study of a mutant IDH1 vaccine in newly diagnosed glioma. The table came from immunoSEQ multiplex PCR; TCRdb's copy has only in-frame clones and leaves some out. The table has about 58,000 clones, around four fifths seen once. These receptors have no known antigen. Regarding time point: week 5, during vaccination. The investigators gave 300 ug of mutant IDH1 20-mer peptide in each vaccine dose, together with topical imiquimod. Sequences were derived from PBMCs, sampled from a glioma patient whose treatment included an IDH1 peptide vaccine. These receptors were taken from a woman in her 50s with glioma.

This sequence joins TRBV7-2 and TRBJ2-1; weak D call: TRBD2 (5 bases). The length of the CDR3 is 14 residues. With 11 bases removed from V and 1 base from J, the gap between germline ends came to 15 bases. Germline CDR1 reads SGHTA; CDR2 reads FQGNSA. CDR3 protein: CAPGDGLSYNEQFF. The CDR3 nucleotides read TGTGCCCCCGGGGATGGGCTTTCCTACAATGAGCAGTTCTTC. The variable domain in full, with the rest retrieved from reference TRBV7-2 and TRBJ2-1, is GAGVSQSPSNKVTEKGKDVELRCDPISGHTALYWYRQSLGQGLEFLIYFQGNSAPDKSGLPSDRFSAERTGGSVSTLTIQRTQQEDSAVYLCAPGDGLSYNEQFFGPGTRLTVL.

The DNA for the CDR3 is TGTGCCAGCAGCCAAAGGTCCTACGAGCAGTACTTC. Translated: CASSQRSYEQYF. The chain has TRBV4-2 and TRBJ2-7; no clear D gene. Germline values: CDR1 LGHNA, CDR2 YNFKEQ. V gave up 2 bases and J gave up 1 base, with 3 bases separating them. The length of the CDR3 is 12 residues.

This clone occurred a few times. This chain joins TRBV29-1 and TRBJ1-1, with D uncertain. The CDR3 runs to 13 residues. Trimming took 1 base from V and 4 from J, leaving 10 bases between them. Germline CDR1 SQVTM, CDR2 ANQGSEA. The CDR3 sequence is CSVEGVGSTEAFF. Written as DNA, the CDR3 is TGCAGCGTTGAAGGGGTAGGGTCCACTGAAGCTTTCTTT.

The rearrangement joins TRBV7-2 to TRBJ1-1, with D maybe TRBD1 (6 bases). Trimming took 0 bases from V and 2 from J, leaving 10 bases between them. Germline CDR1 reads SGHTA; CDR2 reads FQGNSA. There are 15 residues in the CDR3. As DNA, the CDR3 is TGTGCCAGCAGCTTAGCGGGGGGCAGCAACACTGAAGCTTTCTTT. It is translated as CASSLAGGSNTEAFF.

The genes are TRBV2 and TRBJ1-2; D is perhaps TRBD1 (5 bases). Germline CDR1 SNHLY, CDR2 FYNNEI. The CDR3 has 14 residues. Trimming left V 4 bases short and J 4 bases short, with 13 bases between. This CDR3 is CASSGGGGGYGYTF. The CDR3 nucleotides read TGTGCCAGCAGTGGGGGCGGGGGAGGCTATGGCTACACCTTC.

Of note for this clone: The sample has other DNA sequences that encode this CDR3 too. The chain joins TRBV4-2 to TRBJ2-5; D may correspond to TRBD1 or TRBD2 (7 bases each). In germline, CDR1 is LGHNA, CDR2 YNFKEQ. V gave up 0 bases and J gave up 4 bases, with 9 bases separating them. This CDR3 region has 14 residues. As DNA, the CDR3 is TGTGCCAGCAGCCAAGACAGGGGGGGAGAGACCCAGTACTTC. This encodes CASSQDRGGETQYF.

This rearrangement joins TRBV9 to TRBJ2-7, with 9 bases that match TRBD1. Germline loops: CDR1 SGDLS, CDR2 YYNGEE. The CDR3 spans 14 residues. V was pared by 0 bases and J by 4 bases, with 2 bases of the junction left unmatched. The CDR3 loop is CASSVAGQGYEQYF. Written as DNA, the CDR3 is TGTGCCAGCAGCGTAGCCGGACAGGGGTACGAGCAGTACTTC.

This rearrangement joins TRBV19 to TRBJ1-2; D unresolved. The ends were cut back, 3 bases at V and 1 base at J, with 9 bases in the middle. The germline V gene encodes CDR1 LNHDA and CDR2 SQIVND (reference sequence). The CDR3 has 14 residues. The CDR3 sequence is CASSIDGGNYGYTF. Here the CDR3 DNA reads TGTGCCAGTAGTATTGACGGAGGTAACTATGGCTACACCTTC.

For this clone: Other nucleotide sequences from this sample produce the same CDR3. The V and J genes are TRBV27 and TRBJ1-5, with D perhaps TRBD1 (5 bases). Trimming shortened V by 3 bases and J by 2 bases, and 5 bases separated the two germline ends. The germline gives CDR1 MNHEY, CDR2 SMNVEV (reference sequence). The CDR3 length is 13 residues. The CDR3 DNA sequence: TGTGCCAGCAGTTTCAGGGGCAATCAGCCCCAGCATTTT. Protein product: CASSFRGNQPQHF.

The table lists this clone with a few counts. The chain carries TRBV19 and TRBJ1-1, with 7 bases aligning to TRBD1. Germline lookup yields CDR1 LNHDA and CDR2 SQIVND (reference sequence). V shed 8 bases, J shed 6 bases, and the junction held 9 bases outside the gene matches. The CDR3 is 13 amino acids. The CDR3 sequence: CASWGMDRPEAFF. The CDR3 nucleotides are TGTGCCAGTTGGGGGATGGACAGGCCTGAAGCTTTCTTT.